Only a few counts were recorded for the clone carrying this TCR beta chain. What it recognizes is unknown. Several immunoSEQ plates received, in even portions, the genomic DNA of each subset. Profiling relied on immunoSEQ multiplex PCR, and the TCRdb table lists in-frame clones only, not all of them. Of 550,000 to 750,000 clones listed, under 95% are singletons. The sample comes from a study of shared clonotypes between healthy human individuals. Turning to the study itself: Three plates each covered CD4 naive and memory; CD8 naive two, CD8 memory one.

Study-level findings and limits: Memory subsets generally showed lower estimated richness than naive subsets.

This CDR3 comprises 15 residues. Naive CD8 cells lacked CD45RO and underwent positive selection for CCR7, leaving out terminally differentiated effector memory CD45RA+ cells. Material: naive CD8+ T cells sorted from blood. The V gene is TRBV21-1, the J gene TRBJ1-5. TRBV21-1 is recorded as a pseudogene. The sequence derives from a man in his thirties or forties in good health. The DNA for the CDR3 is TGTGCCAGCATCACCCGAGGGGGGCCTCATCAGCCCCAGCATTTT. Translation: CASITRGGPHQPQHF.